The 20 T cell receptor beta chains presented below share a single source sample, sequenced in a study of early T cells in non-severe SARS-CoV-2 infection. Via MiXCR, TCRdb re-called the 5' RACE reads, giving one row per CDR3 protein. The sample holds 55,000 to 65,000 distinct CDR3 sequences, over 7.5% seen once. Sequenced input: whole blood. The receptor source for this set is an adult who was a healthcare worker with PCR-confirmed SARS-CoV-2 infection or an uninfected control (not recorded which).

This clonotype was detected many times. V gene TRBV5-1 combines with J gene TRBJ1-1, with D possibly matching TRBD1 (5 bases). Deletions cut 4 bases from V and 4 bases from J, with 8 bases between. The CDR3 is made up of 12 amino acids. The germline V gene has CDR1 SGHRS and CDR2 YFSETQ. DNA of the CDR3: TGCGCCAGCAGCCCGGGGGGCACTGAAGCTTTCTTT. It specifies CASSPGGTEAFF.

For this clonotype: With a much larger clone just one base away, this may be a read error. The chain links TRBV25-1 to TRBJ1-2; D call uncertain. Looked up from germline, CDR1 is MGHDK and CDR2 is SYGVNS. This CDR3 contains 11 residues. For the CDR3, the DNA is TGTGCCAGCAGTGAGGACTATTGCTACACCTTC. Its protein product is CASSEDYCYTF.

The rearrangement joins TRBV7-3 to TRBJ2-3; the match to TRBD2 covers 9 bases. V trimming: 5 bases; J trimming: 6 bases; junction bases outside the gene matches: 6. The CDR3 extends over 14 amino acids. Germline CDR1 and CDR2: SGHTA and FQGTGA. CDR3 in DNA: TGTGCCAGCAGCCCCGGGACTAGCTCTGATACGCAGTATTTT. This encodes CASSPGTSSDTQYF.

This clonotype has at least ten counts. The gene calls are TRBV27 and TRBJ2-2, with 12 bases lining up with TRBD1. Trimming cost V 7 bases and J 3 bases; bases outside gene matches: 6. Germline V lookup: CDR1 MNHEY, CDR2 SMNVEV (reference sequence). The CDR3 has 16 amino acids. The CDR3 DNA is TGTGCCAGCACCAGGGACAGGGGGCAGGACACCGGGGAGCTGTTTTTT. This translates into CASTRDRGQDTGELFF.

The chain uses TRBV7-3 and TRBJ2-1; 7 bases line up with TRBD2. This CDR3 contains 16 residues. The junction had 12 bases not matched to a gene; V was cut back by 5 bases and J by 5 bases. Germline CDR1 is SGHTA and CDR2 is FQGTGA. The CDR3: CASSLKTSLLDNEQFF. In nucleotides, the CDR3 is TGTGCCAGCAGCCTCAAGACTAGCCTCTTGGACAATGAGCAGTTCTTC.

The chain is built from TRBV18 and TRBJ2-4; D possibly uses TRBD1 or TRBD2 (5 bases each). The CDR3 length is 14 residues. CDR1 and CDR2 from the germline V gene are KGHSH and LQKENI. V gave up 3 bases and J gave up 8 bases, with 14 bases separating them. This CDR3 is CASSPGSPRDIQYF. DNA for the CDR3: TGTGCCAGCTCACCGGGGAGCCCCAGGGACATTCAGTACTTC.

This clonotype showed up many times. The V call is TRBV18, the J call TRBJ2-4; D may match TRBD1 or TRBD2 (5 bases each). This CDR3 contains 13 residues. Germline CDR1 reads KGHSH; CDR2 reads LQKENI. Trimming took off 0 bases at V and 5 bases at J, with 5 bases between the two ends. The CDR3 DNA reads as TGTGCCAGCTCACCACCGGGGGAAAACATTCAGTACTTC. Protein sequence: CASSPPGENIQYF.

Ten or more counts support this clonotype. CDR3 DNA: TGTGCCAGCAGCAGATCGACAGGGTGGGATGGCACAGATACGCAGTATTTT. Translated: CASSRSTGWDGTDTQYF. This sequence joins TRBV5-4 and TRBJ2-3; 7 nucleotides align to TRBD1. V dropped 4 bases and J dropped 1; count of bases not matched to a gene: 12. The CDR3 is 17 residues long. Per the germline V gene, CDR1 is SGHNT and CDR2 is YYREEE (reference sequence).

The CDR3 DNA follows: TGTGCCAGCAGTTACTACGTGGGGTACGAGCAGTACTTC. Its protein is CASSYYVGYEQYF. V gene TRBV6-6 combines with J gene TRBJ2-7; D remains ambiguous. V lost 1 base and J 4 bases, leaving 8 bases between the germline ends. CDR1 and CDR2 (germline): MNHNY, SVGAGI (reference sequence). The CDR3 consists of 13 residues.

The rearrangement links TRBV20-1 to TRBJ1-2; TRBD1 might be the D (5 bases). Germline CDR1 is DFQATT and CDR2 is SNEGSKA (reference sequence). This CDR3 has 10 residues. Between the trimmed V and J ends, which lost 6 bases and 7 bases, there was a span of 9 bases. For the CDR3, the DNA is TGCAGTGCGCCGACAGTTGGCTACACCTTC. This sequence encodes CSAPTVGYTF.

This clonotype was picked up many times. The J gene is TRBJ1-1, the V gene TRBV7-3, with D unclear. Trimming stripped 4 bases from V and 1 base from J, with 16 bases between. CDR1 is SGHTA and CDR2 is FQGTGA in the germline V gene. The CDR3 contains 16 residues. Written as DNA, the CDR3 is TGTGCCAGCAGCTCTTACACTGAGGATGGGAACACTGAAGCTTTCTTT. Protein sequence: CASSSYTEDGNTEAFF. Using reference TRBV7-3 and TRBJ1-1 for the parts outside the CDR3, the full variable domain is GAGVSQTPSNKVTEKGKYVELRCDPISGHTALYWYRQSLGQGPEFLIYFQGTGAADDSGLPNDRFFAVRPEGSVSTLKIQRTERGDSAVYLCASSSYTEDGNTEAFFGQGTRLTVV.

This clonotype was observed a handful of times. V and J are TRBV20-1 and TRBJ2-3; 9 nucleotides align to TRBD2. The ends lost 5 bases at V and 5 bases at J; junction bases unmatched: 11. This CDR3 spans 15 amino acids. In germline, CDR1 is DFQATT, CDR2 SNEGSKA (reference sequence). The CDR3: CSAGASGTEKDTQYF. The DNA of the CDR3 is TGCAGTGCTGGGGCTAGCGGGACTGAAAAAGATACGCAGTATTTT.

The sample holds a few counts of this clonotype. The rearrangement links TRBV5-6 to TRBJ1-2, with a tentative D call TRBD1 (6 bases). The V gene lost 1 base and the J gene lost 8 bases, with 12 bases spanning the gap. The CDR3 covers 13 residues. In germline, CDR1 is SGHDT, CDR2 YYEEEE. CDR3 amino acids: CASSLFTGHGYTF. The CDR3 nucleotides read TGTGCCAGCAGCTTGTTTACAGGGCACGGCTACACCTTC.

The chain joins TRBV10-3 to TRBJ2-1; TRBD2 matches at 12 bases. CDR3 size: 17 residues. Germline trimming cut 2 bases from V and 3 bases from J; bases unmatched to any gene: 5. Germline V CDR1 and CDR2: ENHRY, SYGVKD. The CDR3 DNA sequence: TGTGCCATCAGTGAGCCTCCGGGACTAGCGGGCTACAATGAGCAGTTCTTC. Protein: CAISEPPGLAGYNEQFF.

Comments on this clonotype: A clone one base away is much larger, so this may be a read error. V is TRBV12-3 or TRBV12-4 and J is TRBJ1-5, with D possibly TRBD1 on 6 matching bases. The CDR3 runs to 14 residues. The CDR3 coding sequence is TGTACCAGCAGTACTACAGGGCGCAATCAGCCCCAGCATTTT. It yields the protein CTSSTTGRNQPQHF.

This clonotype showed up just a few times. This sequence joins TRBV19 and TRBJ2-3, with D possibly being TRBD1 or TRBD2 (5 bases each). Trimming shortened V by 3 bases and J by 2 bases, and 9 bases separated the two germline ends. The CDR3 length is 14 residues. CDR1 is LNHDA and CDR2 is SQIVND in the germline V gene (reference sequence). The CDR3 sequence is CASSIGTLTDTQYF. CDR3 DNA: TGTGCCAGTAGTATCGGGACCCTCACAGATACGCAGTATTTT.

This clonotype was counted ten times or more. CDR3 protein: CASSLRQGAKPYEQYF. The CDR3 DNA follows: TGTGCCAGCAGCTTAAGACAGGGGGCCAAACCCTACGAGCAGTACTTC. This chain links TRBV13 with TRBJ2-7, with 10 bases aligning to TRBD1. The ends lost 2 bases at V and 2 bases at J; junction bases unmatched: 6. The CDR3 runs 16 residues. The germline gives CDR1 PRHDT, CDR2 FYEKMQ (reference sequence).

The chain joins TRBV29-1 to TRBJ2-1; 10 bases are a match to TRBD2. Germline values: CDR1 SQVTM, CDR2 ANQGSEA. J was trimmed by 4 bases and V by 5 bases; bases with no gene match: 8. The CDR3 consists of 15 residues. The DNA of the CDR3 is TGCAGCGTTCCCCGGACTAGCGGAGCATACAATGAGCAGTTCTTC. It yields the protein CSVPRTSGAYNEQFF.

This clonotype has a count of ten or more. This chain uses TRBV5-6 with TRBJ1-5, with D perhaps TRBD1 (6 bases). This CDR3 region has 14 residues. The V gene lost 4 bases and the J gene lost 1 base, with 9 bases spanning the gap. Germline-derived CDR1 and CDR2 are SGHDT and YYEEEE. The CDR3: CASSRTESNQPQHF. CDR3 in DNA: TGTGCCAGCAGCCGGACAGAGAGCAATCAGCCCCAGCATTTT.

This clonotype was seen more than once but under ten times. Here the CDR3 reads CASSQGRFAGAGNEQFF. CDR3 sequence (DNA): TGTGCCAGCAGCCAAGGTCGATTCGCGGGAGCGGGAAATGAGCAGTTCTTC. The genes are TRBV3-1 and TRBJ2-1; 7 bases fit TRBD2. CDR3 length: 17 residues. Germline CDR1 reads LGHDT; CDR2 reads YNNKEL (reference sequence). J gave up 7 bases and V 1 base, and 13 bases lay outside the gene matches.